This is a list of T cell receptor beta chains from one sample in a study of T cell responses to AZD1222 COVID-19 vaccine. Using immunoSEQ multiplex PCR, the repertoire was profiled, and TCRdb retains in-frame clones only, with some absent. The data show some 100,000 clones, with approximately 87% seen just once and 3.3% held by the top ten. The input for sequencing was peripheral blood, taken on day 0 of AZD1222 vaccination. The origin of the receptors is an adult in good health. CDR3s include the opening cysteine and the closing phenylalanine or tryptophan. A D gene is named only where the DNA matches it firmly. Size values are once, few and many counts, or a class for expanded clones, and some rows have none.

abundance	v_gene	j_gene	d_gene	CDR3aa	CDR3nt
NA	TRBV9	TRBJ2-2	NA	CASSATTVNTGELFF	TGTGCCAGCAGCGCAACCACGGTCAATACCGGGGAGCTGTTTTTT
NA	TRBV11-2	TRBJ2-2	NA	CASSPLAGSGELFF	TGTGCCAGCAGCCCCCTGGCCGGTTCCGGGGAGCTGTTTTTT
NA	TRBV5-4	TRBJ1-2	NA	CASSLGAGNNYGYTF	TGTGCCAGCAGCTTGGGGGCAGGGAATAACTATGGCTACACCTTC
NA	TRBV27	TRBJ1-2	TRBD1	CASSNDRGLAGYTF	TGTGCCAGCAGTAATGACAGGGGGCTGGCGGGCTACACCTTC
NA	TRBV28	TRBJ1-2	TRBD1	CASSFGQGDGYTF	TGTGCCAGCAGTTTTGGACAGGGGGATGGCTACACCTTC
NA	TRBV21-1	TRBJ2-5	NA	CASSVDGCQETQYF	TGTGCCAGCAGCGTCGACGGTTGCCAAGAGACCCAGTACTTC
NA	TRBV6-4	TRBJ2-1	TRBD2	CASSVGLAGYNEQFF	TGTGCCAGCAGTGTCGGACTAGCGGGGTACAATGAGCAGTTCTTC
once	TRBV6-5	TRBJ1-5	NA	CASKRRGNQPQHF	TGTGCCAGCAAAAGGAGGGGCAATCAGCCCCAGCATTTT
NA	TRBV4-3	TRBJ1-5	TRBD1	CASSQDSTGVQPQHF	TGCGCCAGCAGCCAAGATTCCACAGGGGTTCAGCCCCAGCATTTT
few	TRBV29-1	TRBJ2-3	NA	CSVDLGSVADTQYF	TGCAGCGTTGACCTGGGTTCGGTCGCAGATACGCAGTATTTT
NA	TRBV6-6	TRBJ1-5	NA	CASSYPGQNQPQHF	TGTGCCAGCAGTTACCCAGGACAGAATCAGCCCCAGCATTTT
NA	TRBV11-3	TRBJ2-5	TRBD1	CASSFGAGGQETQYF	TGTGCCAGCAGCTTTGGAGCAGGGGGACAAGAGACCCAGTACTTC
once	TRBV3-1/TRBV3-2	TRBJ1-5	NA	CASSQDPAGSNQPQHF	TGTGCCAGCAGCCAAGATCCCGCGGGGTCTAATCAGCCCCAGCATTTT